The rows below give T cell receptor beta chains drawn from one sample of a study of cytomegalovirus exposure and HLA in healthy donors. The assay was immunoSEQ multiplex PCR, and TCRdb's table has in-frame clones only and misses some. The data show 100,000 to 120,000 clones, around 86% seen once. Material: PBMCs. The source of these receptors is a man in his thirties or forties in good health and CMV-seropositive. CDR3s include the opening cysteine and the closing phenylalanine or tryptophan. A D gene is named only where the DNA matches it firmly. The listing skips clone size in some rows; elsewhere it reads once, few, many or a size class.

TRBJ2-1 | - | 13 | TRBV29-1 | - | CSVVGRAYNEQFF | TGCAGCGTTGTAGGGCGGGCCTACAATGAGCAGTTCTTC
TRBJ2-3 | - | 12 | TRBV30 | - | CAWSLSADTQYF | TGTGCCTGGAGTCTTAGCGCAGATACGCAGTATTTT
TRBJ2-3 | - | 12 | TRBV5-1 | TRBD2 | CASSFERGTQYF | TGCGCCAGCAGCTTTGAGCGGGGTACGCAGTATTTT
TRBJ1-3 | - | 15 | TRBV18 | - | CASSPQGVLGNTIYF | TGTGCCAGCTCACCACAGGGGGTTCTTGGAAACACCATATATTTT
TRBJ1-4 | - | 16 | TRBV25-1 | - | CASSFPRGGPNEKLFF | TGTGCCAGCAGTTTCCCGCGGGGAGGCCCTAATGAAAAACTGTTTTTT
TRBJ2-6 | - | 17 | TRBV5-1 | - | CASSLFGQSSGANVLTF | TGCGCCAGCAGCTTGTTTGGACAGAGCTCTGGGGCCAACGTCCTGACTTTC
TRBJ2-1 | - | 15 | TRBV6-1 | TRBD2 | CASSETSGAYNEQFF | TGTGCCAGCAGTGAAACTAGCGGGGCCTACAATGAGCAGTTCTTC
TRBJ2-1 | - | 17 | TRBV6-4 | TRBD2 | CASSGFPLAGAKNEQFF | TGTGCCAGCAGTGGCTTCCCACTAGCGGGGGCAAAAAATGAGCAGTTCTTC
TRBJ2-5 | - | 14 | TRBV19 | - | CASSPQGSQETQYF | TGTGCCAGTAGTCCTCAGGGCAGCCAAGAGACCCAGTACTTC
TRBJ2-7 | - | 14 | TRBV2 | TRBD2 | CAGGLAGTGGEQYF | TGTGCCGGGGGACTAGCGGGGACCGGAGGCGAGCAGTACTTC
TRBJ1-1 | few | 14 | TRBV15 | - | CATSRDLQSTEAFF | TGTGCCACCAGCAGAGATTTACAGTCGACTGAAGCTTTCTTT
TRBJ2-1 | - | 15 | TRBV7-9 | - | CASSFPGGEYNEQFF | TGTGCCAGCAGCTTCCCGGGGGGCGAATACAATGAGCAGTTCTTC
TRBJ1-4 | - | 15 | TRBV7-3 | TRBD1 | CASSLYGTGNEKLFF | TGTGCCAGCAGCTTGTACGGGACAGGGAATGAAAAACTGTTTTTT
TRBJ2-1 | once | 13 | TRBV15 | TRBD1 | CATSPQGANEQFF | TGTGCCACCAGCCCGCAGGGGGCGAATGAGCAGTTCTTC
TRBJ1-6 | - | 20 | TRBV4-2 | - | CASSQERGLRVGGRGSPLHF | TGTGCCAGCAGCCAAGAAAGGGGTCTCAGGGTAGGCGGCAGGGGTTCACCCCTCCACTTT
TRBJ1-6 | - | 16 | TRBV4-1 | TRBD1 | CASSQVGGKGNSPLHF | TGCGCCAGCAGCCAAGTAGGGGGCAAGGGAAATTCACCCCTCCACTTT
TRBJ2-3 | - | 18 | TRBV7-2 | TRBD2 | CASKQSPGQAGGRNTQYF | TGTGCCAGCAAACAATCCCCGGGACAAGCGGGGGGCCGAAATACGCAGTATTTT
TRBJ1-5 | - | 15 | TRBV4-1 | TRBD1 | CASSQITGGNQPQHF | TGCGCCAGCAGCCAAATTACAGGGGGCAATCAGCCCCAGCATTTT
TRBJ1-2 | once | 14 | TRBV4-1 | TRBD1 | CASRRTGARNGYTF | TGCGCCAGCAGACGAACAGGGGCCCGTAATGGCTACACCTTC
TRBJ1-2 | - | 17 | TRBV18 | TRBD1 | CASSKAPGTASNYGYTF | TGTGCCAGCTCTAAAGCCCCCGGGACAGCGAGTAACTATGGCTACACCTTC
TRBJ2-5 | many | 15 | TRBV4-1 | - | CASSQATGRGETQYF | TGCGCCAGCAGCCAGGCGACAGGGCGGGGAGAGACCCAGTACTTC
TRBJ1-5 | once | 16 | TRBV19 | TRBD1 | CASSILQGAKDQPQHF | TGTGCCAGTAGTATCTTACAGGGGGCGAAGGATCAGCCCCAGCATTTT
TRBJ1-1 | - | 13 | TRBV5-1 | TRBD1 | CASSLGGTGEAFF | TGCGCCAGCAGCTTAGGCGGGACAGGGGAAGCTTTCTTT
TRBJ2-1 | - | 15 | TRBV19 | - | CASRSRGIINNEQFF | TGTGCCAGTAGATCGCGAGGGATAATCAACAATGAGCAGTTCTTC
TRBJ1-2 | few | 14 | TRBV28 | TRBD1 | CASSSSQGAEGYTF | TGTGCCAGCAGTTCCTCACAGGGGGCGGAAGGCTACACCTTC
TRBJ2-7 | - | 12 | TRBV7-9 | - | CASSAEVYEQYF | TGTGCCAGCAGCGCCGAGGTCTACGAGCAGTACTTC
TRBJ2-2 | - | 16 | TRBV5-1 | TRBD1 | CASSLTTGAAPGELFF | TGCGCCAGCAGCTTGACTACAGGGGCCGCCCCCGGGGAGCTGTTTTTT
TRBJ1-3 | once | 15 | TRBV4-3 | - | CASSQDLFSGNTIYF | TGCGCCAGCAGCCAAGACCTTTTCTCTGGAAACACCATATATTTT
TRBJ2-7 | - | 13 | TRBV19 | TRBD2 | CASSPGLAGEQYF | TGTGCCAGTAGCCCGGGACTAGCGGGCGAGCAGTACTTC
TRBJ2-7 | - | 12 | TRBV30 | TRBD2 | CAWMYRGDEQYF | TGTGCCTGGATGTATCGGGGGGACGAGCAGTACTTC
TRBJ1-2 | - | 15 | TRBV2 | - | CASSEGTGEIYGYTF | TGTGCCAGCAGTGAGGGGACTGGGGAGATCTATGGCTACACCTTC
TRBJ2-1 | - | 12 | TRBV7-2 | - | CASSILYNEQFF | TGTGCCAGCAGCATCCTCTACAATGAGCAGTTCTTC
TRBJ1-3 | - | 14 | TRBV19 | - | CASSIRGTGNTIYF | TGTGCCAGTAGTATACGGGGTACTGGAAACACCATATATTTT
TRBJ1-4 | - | 15 | TRBV15 | - | CATRRGGPSNEKLFF | TGTGCCACCAGAAGGGGGGGACCTTCTAATGAAAAACTGTTTTTT
TRBJ1-2 | - | 12 | TRBV30 | - | CAWRQTASGYTF | TGTGCCTGGAGACAGACAGCTAGTGGCTACACCTTC
TRBJ1-2 | - | 13 | TRBV11-2 | TRBD1 | CASSSTGPYGYTF | TGTGCCAGCAGCTCGACAGGGCCGTATGGCTACACCTTC
TRBJ2-3 | - | 15 | TRBV28 | TRBD1 | CASSFDRGAADTQYF | TGTGCCAGCAGTTTCGACAGGGGCGCAGCAGATACGCAGTATTTT
TRBJ2-7 | - | 12 | TRBV4-1 | - | CASSPGGYEQYF | TGCGCCAGCAGCCCGGGTGGGTACGAGCAGTACTTC
TRBJ2-7 | - | 14 | TRBV28 | TRBD1 | CASMGQGFSYEQYF | TGTGCCAGCATGGGACAGGGGTTCTCCTACGAGCAGTACTTC
TRBJ2-1 | - | 17 | TRBV10-1 | TRBD2 | CASSELRTSGSYNEQFF | TGCGCCAGCAGTGAGTTAAGGACTAGCGGGTCCTACAATGAGCAGTTCTTC
TRBJ1-1 | - | 15 | TRBV13 | TRBD1 | CASEAAGGPNTEAFF | TGTGCCAGCGAGGCGGCAGGGGGACCGAACACTGAAGCTTTCTTT